The TCR beta chain described here comes from a study of shared clonotypes between healthy human individuals. CDR1 and CDR2 from the germline V gene are SQVTM and ANQGSEA. This CDR3 is built from 11 residues. V was clipped by 6 bases and J by 0 bases, with 5 bases between them. Sequencing was performed with immunoSEQ multiplex PCR; in TCRdb, only in-frame clones are kept and a portion is missing. The profile shows approximately 710,000 clones, roughly 87% of them singletons. The sequencing input was memory CD8+ T cells from PBMCs. Regarding subset: CD45RO+ cells pooled with CCR7-negative TemRA cells. The sequence was obtained from a man aged 18-30 years in good health. Some clones in this sample may be carry-over from other donors' samples. The chain is built from TRBV29-1 and TRBJ1-1; D gene unclear. As DNA, the CDR3 is TGCAGCGTGTCAGTGAACACTGAAGCTTTCTTT. As protein: CSVSVNTEAFF. Full variable domain (remainder filled in from reference TRBV29-1 and TRBJ1-1): SAVISQKPSRDICQRGTSLTIQCQVDSQVTMMFWYRQQPGQSLTLIATANQGSEATYESGFVIDKFPISRPNLTFSTLTVSNMSPEDSSIYLCSVSVNTEAFFGQGTRLTVV.